Shown below are 5 T cell receptor beta chains from a single sample sequenced in a study of T cells expressing NK-cell markers (dated by TCRdb to 2020 to 2021). Libraries were made using 5' RACE. TCRdb names Illumina HiSeq 2000 as the instrument used. TCRdb reprocessed the reads and assigns one entry to each CDR3 protein sequence, leaving out DNA. This sample's table contains fewer than 300,000 distinct CDR3 sequences. The top ten constitute 4.2% of the sample. Sequencing was performed on blood T cells: a sorted CD56 or NKG2C T cell subset, CD4+ or CD8+ T cells, or bulk PBMC T cells (not recorded which). Receptors originate from a woman between 18 and 70 years old in good health.

The V gene is TRBV11-2, the J gene TRBJ2-5; the D gene TCRdb calls, TRBD2, cannot be checked with no DNA. The CDR3 contains 18 residues. Germline CDR1 SGHAT, CDR2 FQNNGV. The chain's CDR3 is CASRARVGTSDPGETQYF.

The chain couples TRBV6-5 to TRBJ2-7; lacking DNA, the TRBD2 call made by TCRdb goes unchecked. The CDR3 covers 14 residues. The germline V gene has CDR1 MNHEY and CDR2 SVGAGI. The CDR3 region is CASSYSAGVDEQYF.

The chain carries TRBV9 and TRBJ2-5; the D call of TRBD1 rests on TCRdb alone, since no DNA is present to check it. This CDR3 comprises 17 residues. Germline CDR1 is SGDLS and CDR2 is YYNGEE. CDR3 amino acids: CASSVGGQGGFGETQYF.

This chain connects TRBV20-1 to TRBJ2-1; TCRdb returns TRBD2, unconfirmable since there is no DNA. The CDR3 totals 16 residues. In germline, CDR1 is DFQATT, CDR2 SNEGSKA (reference sequence). The CDR3: CSASSYTSGIYNEQFF.

The J gene is TRBJ2-1, the V gene TRBV19; TCRdb's D call of TRBD1 is untestable without DNA. Germline V CDR1 and CDR2: LNHDA, SQIVND (reference sequence). CDR3 size: 14 residues. This CDR3 reads CASRLPGQGNREFF.